Each of the 21 T cell receptor beta chains below was sequenced from the same sample in a study of a mutant IDH1 vaccine in newly diagnosed glioma. These receptors have no identified antigens. Using immunoSEQ multiplex PCR, the repertoire was profiled, and TCRdb retains in-frame clones only, with some absent. Of around 30,000 clones in the sample, around 80% were seen once. The time point: week 35, safety follow-up. The content of each vaccine dose was 300 ug of mutant IDH1 20-mer peptide, and topical imiquimod accompanied it. Sequencing was performed on PBMCs, taken from a glioma patient whose treatment included an IDH1 peptide vaccine. These receptors came from a man in his forties with glioma. Some clones in this sample may be carry-over from other donors' samples.

This chain connects TRBV2 to TRBJ2-3, with D maybe TRBD2 (6 bases). This CDR3 comprises 15 residues. Per germline, CDR1 SNHLY and CDR2 FYNNEI. V dropped 5 bases and J dropped 0 bases, with 12 bases sitting between them. CDR3 nucleotides: TGTGCCAGCAGTACTCGCGGGGTTAGCACAGATACGCAGTATTTT. Encoded protein: CASSTRGVSTDTQYF.

This chain joins TRBV10-3 and TRBJ2-3, with D perhaps matching TRBD2 (6 bases). This CDR3 region has 13 residues. CDR1 and CDR2 (germline): ENHRY, SYGVKD. Trimming removed 9 bases from V and 6 bases from J, with 16 bases in between. The CDR3, as DNA: TGTGCCATTCGCGGAGGGGAGAAGGATACGCAGTATTTT. This gives the protein CAIRGGEKDTQYF.

The chain uses TRBV11-2 and TRBJ2-1; tentative D call: TRBD1 (6 bases). V lost 1 base and J 8 bases, leaving 21 bases between the germline ends. This CDR3 is built from 17 residues. In germline, CDR1 is SGHAT, CDR2 FQNNGV. The CDR3: CASSLAAGAMRLDEQFF. The CDR3 DNA reads TGTGCCAGCAGCTTAGCCGCAGGGGCCATGCGCCTCGATGAGCAGTTCTTC.

The chain couples TRBV5-8 to TRBJ2-7; D not resolved. The CDR3 totals 14 residues. Germline loops: CDR1 SGHTS, CDR2 YDEGEE. V was clipped by 0 bases and J by 5 bases, with 12 bases between them. CDR3 region: CASSLGAGGDEQYF. Here the CDR3 DNA reads TGTGCCAGCAGCTTGGGTGCCGGTGGGGACGAGCAGTACTTC.

This chain joins TRBV6-5 and TRBJ2-3; D is perhaps TRBD1 or TRBD2 (5 bases each). The CDR3 has 15 amino acids. V dropped 2 bases and J dropped 6 bases, with 15 bases sitting between them. Germline lookup yields CDR1 MNHEY and CDR2 SVGAGI. Here the CDR3 DNA reads TGTGCCAGCAGTTACGGGGGTCAGAGGTTGGATACGCAGTATTTT. Translation gives CASSYGGQRLDTQYF.

The chain combines TRBV19 with TRBJ1-1, with a weak D call TRBD1 (5 bases). The germline CDR1 and CDR2 sequences are LNHDA and SQIVND (reference sequence). The CDR3 length is 14 residues. Trimming took 2 bases from V and 1 from J, leaving 8 bases between them. CDR3 bases: TGTGCCAGTAGTATACAGGGTCCGAACACTGAAGCTTTCTTT. This sequence encodes CASSIQGPNTEAFF.

V usage is TRBV5-5 and J usage is TRBJ1-6; D is ambiguous. The germline V and J ends were trimmed by 0 bases and 9 bases, with 7 bases remaining between them. This CDR3 contains 13 residues. The germline V gene encodes CDR1 SGHKS and CDR2 YYEKEE (reference sequence). The CDR3 is CASSLDRLSPLHF. CDR3 in DNA: TGTGCCAGCAGCTTGGACCGCCTTTCACCCCTCCACTTT.

The V gene is TRBV7-9, the J gene TRBJ1-1; D not resolved. Trimming took 3 bases from V and 1 from J, leaving 6 bases between them. This CDR3 spans 13 amino acids. Germline V gives CDR1 SEHNR, CDR2 FQNEAQ (reference sequence). The CDR3 DNA sequence: TGTGCCAGCAGCTTGAACGGGAACACTGAAGCTTTCTTT. This codes for CASSLNGNTEAFF.

The J gene is TRBJ2-7, the V gene TRBV6-1, with 8 positions matching TRBD1. The CDR3 consists of 14 residues. Germline V gene lookup returns CDR1 MNHNS and CDR2 SASEGT. The ends lost 8 bases at V and 6 bases at J; junction bases unmatched: 12. DNA of the CDR3: TGTGCCAGCGCATGGATATTACAGGGGGGCGAGCAGTACTTC. It codes for CASAWILQGGEQYF.

V and J are TRBV6-5 and TRBJ2-7; a weak D match, TRBD1 (5 bases). CDR3 size: 15 residues. The V end was cut by 6 bases, the J end by 2 bases, with 17 bases between. Germline CDR1 and CDR2: MNHEY and SVGAGI. CDR3: CASSQAGPLAYEQYF. The DNA of the CDR3 is TGTGCCAGCAGCCAGGCAGGGCCTCTGGCCTACGAGCAGTACTTC.

The rearrangement uses TRBV11-2 and TRBJ1-3, with D possibly matching TRBD1 (5 bases). V lost 8 bases to trimming and J lost 1 base, with 9 bases between them. The CDR3 spans 13 residues. Germline V CDR1 and CDR2: SGHAT, FQNNGV. CDR3 amino acids: CASGTGSGNTIYF. The CDR3 coding sequence is TGTGCCAGCGGAACAGGATCTGGAAACACCATATATTTT. The variable domain in full, completed from reference TRBV11-2 and TRBJ1-3, reads EAGVAQSPRYKIIEKRQSVAFWCNPISGHATLYWYQQILGQGPKLLIQFQNNGVVDDSQLPKDRFSAERLKGVDSTLKIQPAKLEDSAVYLCASGTGSGNTIYFGEGSWLTVV.

This clone was seen a handful of times. This sequence joins TRBV30 and TRBJ1-2, with D maybe TRBD1 (5 bases). V lost 5 bases and J 8 bases, leaving 15 bases between the germline ends. The germline gives CDR1 GTSNPN, CDR2 SVGIG (reference sequence). The CDR3 extends over 12 amino acids. CDR3 in amino acids: CAWDKGRKGYTF. The CDR3 DNA follows: TGTGCCTGGGATAAGGGGCGGAAGGGCTACACCTTC.

The V gene is TRBV2, the J gene TRBJ2-3; 14 bases match TRBD2. This CDR3 comprises 15 residues. The germline V gene encodes CDR1 SNHLY and CDR2 FYNNEI. Trimming took 6 bases from V and 6 from J; bases not matched to a gene: 5. The DNA for the CDR3 is TGTGCCAGCAGAGGGACTAGCGGGGGAGCGGATACGCAGTATTTT. It specifies CASRGTSGGADTQYF. The full variable domain, in which reference TRBV2 and TRBJ2-3 provide the parts outside the CDR3, is EPEVTQTPSHQVTQMGQEVILRCVPISNHLYFYWYRQILGQKVEFLVSFYNNEISEKSEIFDDQFSVERPDGSNFTLKIRSTKLEDSAMYFCASRGTSGGADTQYFGPGTRLTVL.

This clone has only one observation. The CDR3 region has the DNA TGTGCCAGCAGGGGGGCATTCGACAGGGGAAGTGGTCAGCCCCAGCATTTT. Its protein is CASRGAFDRGSGQPQHF. This chain joins TRBV2 and TRBJ1-5, with TRBD1 identical over 8 bases. Looked up from germline, CDR1 is SNHLY and CDR2 is FYNNEI. V lost 6 bases to trimming and J lost 6 bases; unmatched junction nucleotides: 16. The CDR3 is 17 amino acids.

The chain has TRBV5-5 and TRBJ2-6; TRBD1 matches 11 bases. Germline V gives CDR1 SGHKS, CDR2 YYEKEE (reference sequence). The CDR3 is made up of 17 amino acids. With 3 bases clipped from V and 3 bases from J, the junction kept 5 bases outside the gene matches. CDR3 residues: CASSSGQGAYGANVLTF. CDR3 nucleotides: TGTGCCAGCAGCTCAGGACAGGGGGCGTATGGGGCCAACGTCCTGACTTTC.

This chain uses TRBV27 with TRBJ1-1; D not certain. The V gene lost 0 bases and the J gene lost 5 bases, with 7 bases spanning the gap. This CDR3 is 13 amino acids long. CDR1 and CDR2 from the germline V gene are MNHEY and SMNVEV (reference sequence). CDR3 protein: CASSLSIGTEAFF. The CDR3 nucleotides read TGTGCCAGCAGTTTATCGATTGGAACTGAAGCTTTCTTT.

DNA of the CDR3: TGTGCCAGCAGCTCTCGACAGGGAACCTCCGAGCAGTACTTC. Amino acid sequence: CASSSRQGTSEQYF. The chain is built from TRBV11-2 and TRBJ2-7, with 7 bases lining up with TRBD1. The CDR3 runs to 14 residues. V shed 4 bases, J shed 6 bases, and the junction held 9 bases outside the gene matches. Germline-derived CDR1 and CDR2 are SGHAT and FQNNGV.

This chain connects TRBV6-5 to TRBJ2-1; no clear D. V was cut by 2 bases and J by 5 bases, with 13 bases left in between. Germline values: CDR1 MNHEY, CDR2 SVGAGI. The length of the CDR3 is 15 residues. The CDR3 here is CASSYGSLNNNEQFF. CDR3 nucleotide sequence: TGTGCCAGCAGTTACGGAAGCCTAAACAACAATGAGCAGTTCTTC.

This clone was observed a handful of times. The chain links TRBV6-5 to TRBJ1-1; no clear D. With 2 bases removed from V and 0 bases from J, the gap between germline ends came to 4 bases. CDR3 size: 13 residues. CDR1 is MNHEY, CDR2 SVGAGI, per germline. The chain's CDR3 is CASSYSLNTEAFF. In DNA form, the CDR3 reads TGTGCCAGCAGTTACAGTCTGAACACTGAAGCTTTCTTT.

J is TRBJ2-7 and V is TRBV5-8, with D uncertain. The CDR3 has 16 amino acids. The germline V gene encodes CDR1 SGHTS and CDR2 YDEGEE. V gave up 2 bases and J gave up 3 bases, with 18 bases separating them. DNA of the CDR3: TGTGCCAGCAGCTTTCCCCGAAGGTCAAAAGGCTACGAGCAGTACTTC. Translating gives CASSFPRRSKGYEQYF.

The J gene is TRBJ1-5, the V gene TRBV5-1, with 7 bases aligning to TRBD1. With V trimmed by 2 bases and J by 5 bases, 7 bases remained unmatched. CDR1 and CDR2 (germline): SGHRS, YFSETQ. This CDR3 spans 15 amino acids. CDR3: CASSFCRGTYQPQHF. As DNA, the CDR3 is TGCGCCAGCAGCTTTTGCAGGGGGACGTATCAGCCCCAGCATTTT.